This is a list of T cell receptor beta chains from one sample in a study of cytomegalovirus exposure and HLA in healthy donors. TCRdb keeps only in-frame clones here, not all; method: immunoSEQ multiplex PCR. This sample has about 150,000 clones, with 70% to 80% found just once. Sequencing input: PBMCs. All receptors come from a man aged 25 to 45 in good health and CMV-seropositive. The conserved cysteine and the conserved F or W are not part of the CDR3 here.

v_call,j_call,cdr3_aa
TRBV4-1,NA,ASSQTPGRGQYEQY
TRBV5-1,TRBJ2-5,ASSFGQVQETQY
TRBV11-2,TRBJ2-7,ASSLSSSYEQY
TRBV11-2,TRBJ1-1,ASSLGTVNTEAF
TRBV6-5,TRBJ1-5,ASSYQGGGSQPQH
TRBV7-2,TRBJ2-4,ASSLAASGY
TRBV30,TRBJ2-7,AWSVQGMTYEQY
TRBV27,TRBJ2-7,ASSFGITGYEQY
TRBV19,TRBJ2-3,ASSSAGGRTDTQY
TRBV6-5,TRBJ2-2,ASSTSGRAGELF
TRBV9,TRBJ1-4,ASSVDGGGGGEKLF
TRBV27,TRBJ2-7,ASSLWGPDEQY
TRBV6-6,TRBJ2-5,ASRRTGGETQY
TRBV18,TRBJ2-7,ASWRTGEEQY
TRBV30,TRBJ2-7,AWSPAGFEQY
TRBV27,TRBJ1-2,ASNPIGRTAIYGYT
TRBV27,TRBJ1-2,ASSFGVTGGNYGYT
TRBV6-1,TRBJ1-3,ASSELTGFSGNTIY
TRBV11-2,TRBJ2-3,AQGGTDTQY
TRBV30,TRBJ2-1,AWSRVAGGGNEQF
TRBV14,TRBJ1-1,ASSQDGSGVTMNTEAF
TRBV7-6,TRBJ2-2,ASSPTGGANTGELF
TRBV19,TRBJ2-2,ASSTQGGTGELF
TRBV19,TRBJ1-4,ASSDTYISNEKLF
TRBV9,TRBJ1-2,ASSDRMGYGYT
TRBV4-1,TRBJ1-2,ASSLLQGYNYGYT
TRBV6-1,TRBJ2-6,ASSGGHTSGANVLT
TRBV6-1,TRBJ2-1,ASCSGRRFSEEQF
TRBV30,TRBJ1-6,AWRKGRGKDSPLH
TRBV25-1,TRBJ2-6,ASSDRAGANVLT
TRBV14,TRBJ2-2,ASSPRLRIRSNTGELF
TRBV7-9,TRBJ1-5,ASSGADGTLNQPQH
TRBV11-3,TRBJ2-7,ASSLEGLSEQY
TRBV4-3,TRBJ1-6,ASSQDPGNSPLH
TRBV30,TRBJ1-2,AWSLGGGYT
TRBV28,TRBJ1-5,ASSALGPGGLNQPQH
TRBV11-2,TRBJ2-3,ASSLVSGGSTDTQY
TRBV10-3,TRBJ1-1,AIRGFQGFNTEAF
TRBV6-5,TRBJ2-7,ASSYRPGSYEQY
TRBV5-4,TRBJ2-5,ASSLTGGQETQY
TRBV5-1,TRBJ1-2,ASSSGQGQNYGYT
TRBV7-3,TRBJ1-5,ASSLGPGNQPQH
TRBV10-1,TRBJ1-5,ASSDRGDQPQH
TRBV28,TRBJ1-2,ASSSADRAPGYT
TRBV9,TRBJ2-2,ASSVTQNTGELF
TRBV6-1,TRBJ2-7,ASSSGTGSSYEQY
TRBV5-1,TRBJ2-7,ASTPGGGTYEQY
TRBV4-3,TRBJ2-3,ASSQDHGSSTDTQY
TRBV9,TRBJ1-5,ASSAGQGDNQPQH